One and the same sample provided the 12 T cell receptor beta chains below, sequenced in a study of PD-1 blockade in classical Hodgkin lymphoma. As for time point: cycle 4 day 1 (C4D1), after 5 to 7 weeks of nivolumab. Each of the patients experienced relapse following autologous stem cell transplantation, and their brentuximab vedotin exposure differed. Researchers used magnetic negative selection to pull out pure CD4+ T cells from thawed PBMCs. TCRdb's copy holds only in-frame clones and misses some; the assay was immunoSEQ multiplex PCR. Seen here are approximately 28,000 clones, approximately 80% observed once, and the top ten hold roughly 0.52%. Here the sequenced sample was CD4+ T cells from blood, taken before the fourth cycle of nivolumab. The receptors here all came from a human donor with classical Hodgkin lymphoma.

The J gene is TRBJ1-2, the V gene TRBV27; weak D call: TRBD1 (5 bases). Germline V gene lookup returns CDR1 MNHEY and CDR2 SMNVEV (reference sequence). The CDR3 totals 14 residues. Deletions cut 4 bases from V and 7 bases from J, with 16 bases between. The CDR3 sequence is CASSWDRDGPGYTF. The CDR3 DNA sequence: TGTGCCAGCAGTTGGGACCGGGACGGCCCTGGCTACACCTTC.

This clone turned up a few times. The genes are TRBV6-5 and TRBJ1-6, with TRBD1 matching 8 bases. Trimming took 10 bases from V and 8 from J; bases not matched to a gene: 7. Looked up from germline, CDR1 is MNHEY and CDR2 is SVGAGI. This CDR3 has 13 residues. As DNA, the CDR3 is TGTGCCATAGGGACAGGCCCAGATTCACCCCTCCACTTT. It translates to CAIGTGPDSPLHF.

The chain combines TRBV5-1 with TRBJ1-3; D is unclear. Germline values: CDR1 SGHRS, CDR2 YFSETQ. V was trimmed by 0 bases and J by 1 base, leaving 5 bases between them. CDR3 size: 14 residues. The CDR3 DNA reads TGCGCCAGCAGCTTGGACAGTTCTGGAAACACCATATATTTT. Encoded protein: CASSLDSSGNTIYF.

This chain connects TRBV7-2 to TRBJ2-7, with TRBD1 matching 8 bases. The junction had 0 bases not matched to a gene; V was cut back by 3 bases and J by 5 bases. From germline, CDR1 is SGHTA and CDR2 FQGNSA. The CDR3 consists of 12 residues. The CDR3 nucleotides read TGTGCCAGCAGCTTGACAGGGGACGAGCAGTACTTC. It encodes CASSLTGDEQYF.

The chain links TRBV4-2 to TRBJ2-7, with TRBD2 as a possible D gene (5 bases). Trimming removed 5 bases at V and 9 bases at J, with 20 bases between. Germline lookup yields CDR1 LGHNA and CDR2 YNFKEQ. CDR3 size: 14 residues. For the CDR3, the DNA is TGTGCCAGCAGCTTGGAGGCAGGCGGCATTGGGCAGTACTTC. It yields the protein CASSLEAGGIGQYF.

The chain couples TRBV6-5 to TRBJ2-3; weak D call: TRBD2 (7 bases). The CDR3 runs 15 residues. The germline V gene encodes CDR1 MNHEY and CDR2 SVGAGI. Trimming took off 6 bases at V and 6 bases at J, with 19 bases between the two ends. The CDR3 protein is CASRRSLRGGDTQYF. The CDR3 DNA reads TGTGCCAGCAGGCGATCTTTGAGGGGGGGGGATACGCAGTATTTT.

The chain links TRBV6-4 to TRBJ2-2; D might be TRBD2 (6 bases). In germline, CDR1 is MRHNA, CDR2 SNTAGT. This CDR3 region has 15 residues. The germline V and J ends were trimmed by 4 bases and 4 bases, with 13 bases remaining between them. The DNA for the CDR3 is TGTGCCAGCAGTGCATTTGGAGGGAGCACCGGGGAGCTGTTTTTT. Translation: CASSAFGGSTGELFF.

The DNA of the CDR3 is TGTGCCAGCAGTGTTGAGGCGGACACCGGGGAGCTGTTTTTT. It codes for CASSVEADTGELFF. The chain recombines TRBV6-4 with TRBJ2-2; D is ambiguous. Per the germline V gene, CDR1 is MRHNA and CDR2 is SNTAGT. The CDR3 runs 14 residues. Trimming cost V 4 bases and J 3 bases, with 9 bases left between them.

A few counts support this clone. The chain is built from TRBV7-9 and TRBJ1-1; weak D call: TRBD1 (5 bases). Germline V gene sequence: CDR1 SEHNR, CDR2 FQNEAQ (reference sequence). This CDR3 is 12 amino acids long. V was trimmed by 1 base and J by 7 bases, leaving 7 bases between them. For the CDR3, the DNA is TGTGCCAGCAGCTTAGATAGGGGTGAAGCTTTCTTT. This codes for CASSLDRGEAFF.

The CDR3 nucleotides read TGTGCCAGCAGTCTCGGGACTAGCGGGCTTCATACGCAGTATTTT. This gives the protein CASSLGTSGLHTQYF. The chain recombines TRBV9 with TRBJ2-3; 12 bases are a match to TRBD2. The CDR3 spans 15 residues. The J segment lost 7 bases and the V segment lost 5 bases, leaving 8 bases of the junction unmatched. Germline CDR1 and CDR2: SGDLS and YYNGEE.

V usage is TRBV7-9 and J usage is TRBJ1-1; no firm D call. The CDR3 spans 13 residues. Germline V gene lookup returns CDR1 SEHNR and CDR2 FQNEAQ (reference sequence). V was clipped by 0 bases and J by 1 base, with 3 bases between them. Here the CDR3 DNA reads TGTGCCAGCAGCTTAGCAGGGAACACTGAAGCTTTCTTT. Its protein product is CASSLAGNTEAFF.

The CDR3 DNA reads as TGTGCCAGCACCCTAGGACAAGTCTATGGCTACACCTTC. Translating gives CASTLGQVYGYTF. The chain links TRBV6-6 to TRBJ1-2; tentatively, D is TRBD1 (5 bases). Germline V lookup: CDR1 MNHNY, CDR2 SVGAGI (reference sequence). This CDR3 has 13 residues. V was shortened by 7 bases and J by 4 bases, with 13 bases between the two germline ends.